Presented here are 23 T cell receptor beta chains from one specimen sequenced in a study of T cell repertoires in cytomegalovirus infection (dated 2019 in TCRdb). These reads were obtained on an Illumina HiSeq 1500. Through fastp at Q25 and MiXCR, TCRdb rebuilt clones from the public reads, retaining in-frame beta chains. Rows merge per CDR3 protein into single entries with the most common DNA and genes. This sample has 450,000 to 550,000 distinct CDR3 sequences in its table, and about 15% of those were observed once. Of the sample, 20% to 30% is held by the ten largest clones. Source material: CD8+ T cells from PBMCs. All receptors come from a human donor in good health (CMV status not recorded). Some clones in this sample may be carry-over from other donors' samples.

A few counts support this clonotype. The chain uses TRBV13 and TRBJ1-6; D ambiguous. Per the germline V gene, CDR1 is PRHDT and CDR2 is FYEKMQ (reference sequence). The CDR3 has 13 amino acids. V was trimmed by 2 bases and J by 7 bases, leaving 6 bases between them. The CDR3 is CASSLRGNSPLHF. For the CDR3, the DNA is TGTGCCAGCAGCTTACGAGGGAATTCACCCCTCCACTTT. The full variable domain, rest sourced from reference TRBV13 and TRBJ1-6, is AAGVIQSPRHLIKEKRETATLKCYPIPRHDTVYWYQQGPGQDPQFLISFYEKMQSDKGSIPDRFSAQQFSDYHSELNMSSLELGDSALYFCASSLRGNSPLHFGNGTRLTVT.

This clonotype was seen a handful of times. The chain joins TRBV6-5 to TRBJ1-1; no reliable D call. There are 17 residues in the CDR3. V was pared by 0 bases and J by 3 bases, with 17 bases between. In germline, CDR1 is MNHEY, CDR2 SVGAGI. For the CDR3, the DNA is TGTGCCAGCAGTTACTCCGGTGGTGTGGGGATGGACACTGAAGCTTTCTTT. This sequence encodes CASSYSGGVGMDTEAFF.

In this sample, this clonotype turned up many times. The chain joins TRBV11-1 to TRBJ2-2, with 9 positions matching TRBD2. Germline-derived CDR1 and CDR2 are SGHAT and FQDESV (reference sequence). V was pared by 5 bases and J by 7 bases, with 5 bases of the junction left unmatched. The CDR3 contains 14 residues. The CDR3 is CASSASGTIGELFF. Written as DNA, the CDR3 is TGTGCCAGCAGCGCTAGCGGGACAATCGGGGAGCTGTTTTTT.

This clonotype was detected only a few times. J is TRBJ2-5 and V is TRBV19, with D possibly TRBD2 on 6 matching bases. The CDR3 runs 18 residues. Germline-derived CDR1 and CDR2 are LNHDA and SQIVND (reference sequence). V was shortened by 5 bases and J by 2 bases, with 24 bases between the two germline ends. The DNA of the CDR3 is TGTGCCAGTAGTCCAAGCCTTTGGTTAGCGGAGAAGCAAGAGACCCAGTACTTC. It translates to CASSPSLWLAEKQETQYF.

The rearrangement uses TRBV29-1 and TRBJ2-5, with TRBD2 matching 7 bases. CDR1 is SQVTM, CDR2 ANQGSEA, per germline. J was trimmed by 6 bases and V by 6 bases; bases with no gene match: 7. The CDR3 is made up of 12 amino acids. CDR3 nucleotide sequence: TGCAGCGTCGGGCGGGAGAAACAGACCCAGTACTTC. Encoded protein: CSVGREKQTQYF.

This clonotype appeared many times. V gene TRBV7-9 combines with J gene TRBJ1-2; D is unclear. Trimming left V 5 bases short and J 6 bases short, with 16 bases between. The CDR3 runs 14 residues. Germline V CDR1 and CDR2: SEHNR, FQNEAQ (reference sequence). In nucleotides, the CDR3 is TGTGCCAGCAGCCCCCCATCGAGAGGCCATGGCTACACCTTC. Amino acids: CASSPPSRGHGYTF.

This clonotype has at least ten counts. The chain is built from TRBV27 and TRBJ2-7; possible D gene TRBD1, 8 bases. The CDR3 runs to 14 residues. Per germline, CDR1 MNHEY and CDR2 SMNVEV (reference sequence). V lost 6 bases and J 4 bases, leaving 16 bases between the germline ends. The CDR3 sequence: CASSLQGEGYEQYF. CDR3 DNA sequence: TGTGCCAGCAGCCTACAGGGGGAGGGTTACGAGCAGTACTTC.

V gene TRBV10-3 combines with J gene TRBJ2-7, with TRBD1 as a possible D gene (6 bases). Deletions cut 0 bases from V and 0 bases from J, with 12 bases between. The CDR3 is made up of 16 amino acids. Germline V gene sequence: CDR1 ENHRY, CDR2 SYGVKD. The CDR3 bases are TGTGCCATCAGTGAGTCGGCAGGGGAACGCTCCTACGAGCAGTACTTC. Translated, it gives CAISESAGERSYEQYF.

Note on this clonotype: A much larger clone differs from this one at a single base, so this may be a read error. No conserved phenylalanine or tryptophan ends this CDR3, so it is likely a read error. This chain connects TRBV19 to TRBJ2-1; TRBD2 agrees at 9 bases. The germline gives CDR1 LNHDA, CDR2 SQIVND (reference sequence). This CDR3 has 16 residues. The J segment lost 3 bases and the V segment lost 0 bases, leaving 3 bases of the junction unmatched. DNA of the CDR3: TGTGCCAGTAGTATAGAGTCTAGCGGGATCTACAATGAGCAGTTCTTA. This translates into CASSIESSGIYNEQFL.

This clonotype has at least ten counts. V and J are TRBV28 and TRBJ2-5, with 10 positions matching TRBD1. The germline V gene encodes CDR1 MDHEN and CDR2 SYDVKM. The J segment lost 4 bases and the V segment lost 6 bases, leaving 8 bases of the junction unmatched. The length of the CDR3 is 15 residues. The CDR3 loop reads CASRRTGGILETQYF. Written as DNA, the CDR3 is TGTGCCAGCAGGCGGACAGGGGGTATACTAGAGACCCAGTACTTC.

This clonotype was seen a handful of times. The chain employs TRBV7-6 and TRBJ1-2; TRBD1 agrees at 7 bases. Germline loops: CDR1 SGHVS, CDR2 FNYEAQ. V shed 4 bases, J shed 6 bases, and the junction held 8 bases outside the gene matches. The CDR3 covers 14 residues. This chain's CDR3 is CASSSRTGRNGYTF. The CDR3 DNA reads TGTGCCAGCAGCTCCCGGACAGGCCGGAATGGCTACACCTTC.

Many counts were recorded for this clonotype. This rearrangement joins TRBV12-3 or TRBV12-4 to TRBJ2-2, with D maybe TRBD1 (5 bases). V lost 3 bases, J lost 0 bases, and 8 bases lay in between. The CDR3 covers 15 residues. The CDR3 loop is CASSFFRANTGELFF. Here the CDR3 DNA reads TGTGCCAGCAGTTTTTTCAGGGCGAACACCGGGGAGCTGTTTTTT.

This rearrangement joins TRBV29-1 to TRBJ2-2; the D is unclear. V lost 5 bases and J lost 2, with 9 bases in between. The CDR3 has 13 amino acids. Germline V gives CDR1 SQVTM, CDR2 ANQGSEA. The chain's CDR3 is CSVLTENTGELFF. The DNA for the CDR3 is TGCAGCGTTCTTACAGAAAACACCGGGGAGCTGTTTTTT.

Note on this clonotype: This may arise from a read error, as a much more abundant clone is one base away. The J gene is TRBJ1-5, the V gene TRBV19; 8 positions match TRBD1. J gave up 12 bases and V 3 bases, and 7 bases lay outside the gene matches. Germline lookup yields CDR1 LNHDA and CDR2 SQIVND (reference sequence). The CDR3 is 13 residues long. This CDR3 is CASSMTGEKLQHF. CDR3 bases: TGTGCCAGTAGTATGACAGGGGAGAAGCTCCAGCATTTT.

There are many counts of this clonotype. This rearrangement joins TRBV15 to TRBJ2-1, with unresolved D. The germline V gene has CDR1 LNHNV and CDR2 YYDKDF (reference sequence). With 2 bases removed from V and 5 bases from J, the gap between germline ends came to 10 bases. The CDR3 runs 14 residues. The DNA of the CDR3 is TGTGCCACCAGCAGACCCAGGTTACACAATGAGCAGTTCTTC. Translated, it gives CATSRPRLHNEQFF.

This clonotype was recorded at least ten times. The genes are TRBV19 and TRBJ1-2; TRBD1 might be the D (5 bases). This CDR3 is built from 13 residues. Per germline, CDR1 LNHDA and CDR2 SQIVND (reference sequence). V gave up 1 base and J gave up 5 bases, with 8 bases separating them. CDR3 sequence reads: CASSIGGWYGYTF. CDR3 nucleotide sequence: TGTGCCAGTAGTATAGGGGGCTGGTATGGCTACACCTTC.

The gene calls are TRBV2 and TRBJ2-3; tentative D call: TRBD1 (5 bases). The CDR3 runs 15 residues. Trimming stripped 3 bases from V and 0 bases from J, with 10 bases between. Germline-derived CDR1 and CDR2 are SNHLY and FYNNEI. CDR3 sequence reads: CASSEYQGSTDTQYF. The CDR3 coding sequence is TGTGCCAGCAGTGAGTACCAGGGAAGCACAGATACGCAGTATTTT.

This clonotype was counted only a few times. This chain links TRBV5-6 with TRBJ2-1; TRBD2 aligns across 11 bases. The germline CDR1 and CDR2 sequences are SGHDT and YYEEEE. Trimming cost V 2 bases and J 7 bases; bases outside gene matches: 17. CDR3 length equals 19 residues. The CDR3 sequence is CASSFFLLAGDQEGNEQFF. In DNA form, the CDR3 reads TGTGCCAGCAGCTTTTTCTTACTAGCGGGAGACCAGGAGGGGAATGAGCAGTTCTTC.

This clonotype was recorded many times. The V gene is TRBV19, the J gene TRBJ2-7, with 7 positions matching TRBD1. J gave up 4 bases and V 3 bases, and 9 bases lay outside the gene matches. In germline, CDR1 is LNHDA, CDR2 SQIVND (reference sequence). The CDR3 contains 15 residues. As DNA, the CDR3 is TGTGCCAGTAGTATTCGGCCAGGGGGAAGTTACGAGCAGTACTTC. This gives the protein CASSIRPGGSYEQYF.

The chain carries TRBV5-4 and TRBJ1-5; D ambiguous. V was clipped by 4 bases and J by 2 bases, with 10 bases between them. The CDR3 has 14 amino acids. CDR1 SGHNT and CDR2 YYREEE come from the germline V gene (reference sequence). CDR3 in amino acids: CASSQRTGNQPQHF. In nucleotides, the CDR3 is TGTGCCAGCAGCCAGCGAACGGGCAATCAGCCCCAGCATTTT.

In its sample, this clonotype was seen a few times. The J gene is TRBJ2-1, the V gene TRBV15; D is undetermined. The CDR3 runs 14 residues. V was shortened by 8 bases and J by 2 bases, with 13 bases between the two germline ends. Looked up from germline, CDR1 is LNHNV and CDR2 is YYDKDF (reference sequence). CDR3 loop: CATAPDGAYNEQFF. CDR3 DNA: TGTGCCACCGCCCCTGACGGAGCCTACAATGAGCAGTTCTTC.

This clonotype was seen repeatedly, ten times or more. CDR3 nucleotides: TGTGCCAGCAGCTCAGGGGAATTTGGTCAGCCCCAGCATTTT. Translated, it gives CASSSGEFGQPQHF. The rearrangement uses TRBV27 and TRBJ1-5; a weak D match, TRBD1 (6 bases). V was shortened by 6 bases and J by 6 bases, with 15 bases between the two germline ends. The CDR3 contains 14 residues. The germline CDR1 and CDR2 sequences are MNHEY and SMNVEV (reference sequence).

The chain couples TRBV3-1 to TRBJ2-5, with 7 bases fitting TRBD2. The ends lost 3 bases at V and 4 bases at J; junction bases unmatched: 17. The CDR3 spans 18 residues. Germline V CDR1 and CDR2: LGHDT, YNNKEL (reference sequence). The CDR3 is CASSHSAGRVGDRETQYF. The CDR3 DNA reads as TGTGCCAGCAGCCACTCAGCGGGACGCGTGGGAGACAGAGAGACCCAGTACTTC.